These T cell receptor beta chains were read from a single sample in a study of shared clonotypes between healthy human individuals. Clones were sequenced by immunoSEQ multiplex PCR, and TCRdb holds only the in-frame ones, with some missing. The table includes over a million clones, roughly 96% detected once. Sequenced: naive CD4+ T cells sorted from blood. The receptors derive from a man aged 25 to 40 in good health. CDR3s include the opening cysteine and the closing phenylalanine or tryptophan. D genes are given only for firm matches. Expanded clones get a size class; other rows say once, few or many, or leave the size out.

j_gene | abundance | v_gene | len | d_gene | CDR3aa | CDR3nt
TRBJ2-2 | NA | TRBV27 | 18 | TRBD2 | CASSLSESRGLNTGELFF | TGTGCCAGCAGTTTATCTGAGTCGCGGGGGTTGAACACCGGGGAGCTGTTTTTT
TRBJ2-7 | NA | TRBV27 | 12 | NA | CASRQGQYEQYF | TGTGCCAGCCGCCAAGGGCAGTACGAGCAGTACTTC
TRBJ2-7 | NA | TRBV5-5 | 14 | TRBD1 | CASSRQGDRYEQYF | TGTGCCAGCAGCAGACAGGGGGACCGCTACGAGCAGTACTTC
TRBJ2-2 | NA | TRBV18 | 13 | NA | CASSPPRSGELFF | TGTGCCAGCTCACCACCCAGGTCCGGGGAGCTGTTTTTT
TRBJ2-2 | NA | TRBV4-3 | 17 | TRBD2 | CASSQGLSGRENGELFF | TGCGCCAGCAGCCAAGGGCTCAGCGGGAGGGAAAACGGGGAGCTGTTTTTT
TRBJ2-7 | once | TRBV19 | 15 | NA | CASSIGSGAPYEQYF | TGTGCCAGTAGTATTGGTTCAGGGGCCCCCTACGAGCAGTACTTC
TRBJ1-4 | NA | TRBV10-3 | 13 | NA | CAIGASTNEKLFF | TGTGCCATCGGTGCCTCAACTAATGAAAAACTGTTTTTT
TRBJ2-7 | NA | TRBV11-2 | 15 | NA | CASSFGAGSSYEQYF | TGTGCCAGCAGCTTTGGTGCAGGGAGCTCCTACGAGCAGTACTTC
TRBJ1-1 | NA | TRBV6-6 | 14 | NA | CASESLHMNTEAFF | TGTGCCAGCGAGTCCTTGCATATGAACACTGAAGCTTTCTTT
TRBJ2-7 | NA | TRBV6-5 | 13 | NA | CASSFTGEAEQYF | TGTGCCAGCAGCTTCACAGGGGAGGCCGAGCAGTACTTC
TRBJ1-2 | NA | TRBV19 | 12 | TRBD1 | CASRDSGYGYTF | TGTGCCAGCCGGGACAGTGGCTATGGCTACACCTTC
TRBJ2-1 | NA | TRBV7-3 | 15 | NA | CASSLGPGTDNEQFF | TGTGCCAGCAGCTTAGGTCCCGGGACCGACAATGAGCAGTTCTTC
TRBJ2-7 | NA | TRBV28 | 15 | TRBD1 | CASSSPQGAIYEQYF | TGTGCCAGCAGTTCGCCGCAGGGGGCTATCTACGAGCAGTACTTC
TRBJ2-7 | NA | TRBV20-1 | 11 | NA | CSATPAYEQYF | TGCAGTGCTACTCCCGCCTACGAGCAGTACTTC
TRBJ2-7 | NA | TRBV4-2 | 15 | TRBD1 | CASSQEDREAYEQYF | TGTGCCAGCAGCCAAGAAGACAGGGAAGCCTACGAGCAGTACTTC
TRBJ2-1 | once | TRBV9 | 16 | NA | CASSVAPGSGRNEQFF | TGTGCCAGCAGCGTAGCTCCCGGGAGCGGCCGAAATGAGCAGTTCTTC
TRBJ2-7 | NA | TRBV4-2 | 18 | TRBD2 | CASSQASGSRASSYEQYF | TGTGCCAGCAGCCAAGCTAGCGGGAGCAGAGCTAGCTCCTACGAGCAGTACTTC
TRBJ2-3 | NA | TRBV10-3 | 14 | TRBD1 | CAIRPGQGTDTQYF | TGTGCCATCAGACCGGGACAGGGGACAGATACGCAGTATTTT
TRBJ1-1 | NA | TRBV19 | 13 | NA | CASSAYRDTEAFF | TGTGCCAGTAGTGCCTACAGGGACACTGAAGCTTTCTTT
TRBJ2-6 | NA | TRBV29-1 | 18 | NA | CSVEKTPSEGDGANVLTF | TGCAGCGTTGAAAAAACCCCATCGGAGGGAGATGGGGCCAACGTCCTGACTTTC
TRBJ1-3 | NA | TRBV18 | 15 | NA | CASSSTPQAGNTIYF | TGTGCCAGCTCATCGACGCCCCAGGCTGGAAACACCATATATTTT
TRBJ1-1 | NA | TRBV5-1 | 14 | NA | CASSSLVAGTEAFF | TGCGCCAGCAGCTCCTTGGTTGCGGGCACTGAAGCTTTCTTT
TRBJ2-1 | NA | TRBV18 | 14 | TRBD1 | CASSPLTGYNEQFF | TGTGCCAGCTCACCCCTGACAGGGTACAATGAGCAGTTCTTC
TRBJ2-7 | NA | TRBV4-3 | 19 | TRBD2 | CASSHPAGTSGRGPYEQYF | TGCGCCAGCAGCCACCCCGCCGGGACTAGCGGGAGAGGCCCCTACGAGCAGTACTTC
TRBJ1-2 | once | TRBV5-1 | 14 | NA | CASSFTGIMDGYTF | TGCGCCAGCAGCTTTACAGGGATTATGGATGGCTACACCTTC
TRBJ2-1 | NA | TRBV7-6 | 16 | NA | CASSPDPNTGYNEQFF | TGTGCCAGCAGTCCTGACCCAAACACAGGCTACAATGAGCAGTTCTTC
TRBJ2-7 | NA | TRBV10-3 | 13 | TRBD2 | CAISELAVYEQYF | TGTGCCATCAGTGAACTAGCGGTGTACGAGCAGTACTTC
TRBJ2-1 | NA | TRBV6-1 | 12 | NA | CASSWGRNEQFF | TGTGCCAGCAGTTGGGGGAGGAATGAGCAGTTCTTC
TRBJ2-2 | NA | TRBV7-6 | 18 | NA | CASSLGVRGSRRTGELFF | TGTGCCAGCAGCTTAGGGGTCAGAGGGAGTCGCCGCACCGGGGAGCTGTTTTTT
TRBJ2-2 | NA | TRBV30 | 17 | TRBD2 | CAWSPNAGVTNTGELFF | TGTGCCTGGAGTCCAAACGCGGGAGTCACTAACACCGGGGAGCTGTTTTTT
TRBJ2-2 | NA | TRBV25-1 | 16 | TRBD2 | CASSELAGQNTGELFF | TGTGCCAGCAGTGAATTAGCGGGACAGAACACCGGGGAGCTGTTTTTT
TRBJ1-2 | NA | TRBV7-9 | 13 | NA | CASSAPGSYGYTF | TGTGCCAGCAGCGCCCCGGGCAGCTATGGCTACACCTTC
TRBJ1-3 | NA | TRBV7-9 | 13 | NA | CASNPASGNTIYF | TGTGCCAGCAACCCTGCCTCTGGAAACACCATATATTTT
TRBJ1-1 | once | TRBV15 | 16 | NA | CATSRDRLGTGTEAFF | TGTGCCACCAGCAGAGATAGGTTGGGGACGGGCACTGAAGCTTTCTTT
TRBJ2-7 | NA | TRBV5-1 | 13 | NA | CASSPPGAYEQYF | TGCGCCAGCAGCCCCCCGGGAGCCTACGAGCAGTACTTC
TRBJ1-5 | NA | TRBV19 | 17 | NA | CASSIRGGLGSNQPQHF | TGTGCCAGTAGTATAAGGGGAGGGTTGGGCAGCAATCAGCCCCAGCATTTT
TRBJ2-1 | NA | TRBV11-3 | 12 | NA | CASSLGARGQFF | TGTGCCAGCAGCTTAGGGGCACGGGGGCAGTTCTTC
TRBJ2-7 | NA | TRBV19 | 12 | NA | CATGFGGYEQYF | TGTGCCACCGGGTTTGGAGGCTACGAGCAGTACTTC
TRBJ2-6 | NA | TRBV18 | 20 | TRBD1 | CASSPLRTGGAHSGANVLTF | TGTGCCAGCTCACCATTACGGACAGGGGGCGCCCACTCTGGGGCCAACGTCCTGACTTTC
TRBJ2-7 | NA | TRBV7-6 | 15 | NA | CASSLETGPTYEQYF | TGTGCCAGCAGCTTAGAGACAGGACCCACCTACGAGCAGTACTTC